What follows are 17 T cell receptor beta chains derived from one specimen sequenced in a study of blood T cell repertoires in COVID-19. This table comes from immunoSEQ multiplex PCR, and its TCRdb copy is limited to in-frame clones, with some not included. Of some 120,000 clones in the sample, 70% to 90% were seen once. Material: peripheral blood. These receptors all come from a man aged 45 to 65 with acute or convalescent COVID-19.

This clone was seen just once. In DNA, the CDR3 is TGTGCCAGCAGCTTACAGGGATCAACTTACAATGAGCAGTTCTTC. Its translation is CASSLQGSTYNEQFF. V and J are TRBV7-9 and TRBJ2-1; possibly TRBD1 for D (5 bases). CDR3 length: 15 residues. Germline-derived CDR1 and CDR2 are SEHNR and FQNEAQ (reference sequence). Deletions cut 2 bases from V and 4 bases from J, with 12 bases between.

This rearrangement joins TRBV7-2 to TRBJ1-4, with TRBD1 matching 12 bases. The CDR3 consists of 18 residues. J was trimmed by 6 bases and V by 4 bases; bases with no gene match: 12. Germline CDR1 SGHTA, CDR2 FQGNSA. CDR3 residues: CASSSRWGQGAGYEKLFF. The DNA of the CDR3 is TGTGCCAGCAGCTCTCGATGGGGACAGGGGGCTGGTTATGAAAAACTGTTTTTT.

In nucleotides, the CDR3 is TGCGCCAGCAGCCAAGAAGTAGGGGACAGGGGAGTGTACTATGGCTACACCTTC. Protein product: CASSQEVGDRGVYYGYTF. V gene TRBV4-3 combines with J gene TRBJ1-2; 10 nucleotides match TRBD1. Per the germline V gene, CDR1 is LGHNA and CDR2 is YSLEER. Trimming took 0 bases from V and 3 from J; bases not matched to a gene: 10. CDR3 length: 18 amino acids.

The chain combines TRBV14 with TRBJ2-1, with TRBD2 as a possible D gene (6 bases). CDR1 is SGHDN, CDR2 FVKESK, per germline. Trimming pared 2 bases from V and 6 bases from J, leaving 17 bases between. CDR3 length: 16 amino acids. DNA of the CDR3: TGTGCCAGCAGCCAACTTTCAGGAGGGAGCAGCAATGAGCAGTTCTTC. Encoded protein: CASSQLSGGSSNEQFF.

The CDR3 region has the DNA TGTGCCAGCAGCGCGAGACAGGGAGTGAGTGAGCAGTTCTTC. It codes for CASSARQGVSEQFF. The genes are TRBV4-2 and TRBJ2-1; 7 bases are a match to TRBD1. The CDR3 runs to 14 residues. Per the germline V gene, CDR1 is LGHNA and CDR2 is YNFKEQ. V shed 5 bases and J 9 bases; nucleotides not matched to a gene: 10.

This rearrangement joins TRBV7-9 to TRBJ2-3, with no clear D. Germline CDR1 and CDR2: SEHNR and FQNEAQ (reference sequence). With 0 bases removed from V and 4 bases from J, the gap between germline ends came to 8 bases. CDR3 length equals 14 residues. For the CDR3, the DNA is TGTGCCAGCAGCTTAGCCCTTGTCCCAGATACGCAGTATTTT. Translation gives CASSLALVPDTQYF.

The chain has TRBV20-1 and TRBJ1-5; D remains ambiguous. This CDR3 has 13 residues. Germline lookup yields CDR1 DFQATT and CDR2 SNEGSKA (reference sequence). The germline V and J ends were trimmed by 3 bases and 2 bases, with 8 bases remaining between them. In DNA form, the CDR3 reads TGCAGTGCTAGTTACGGGGGCAATCAGCCCCAGCATTTT. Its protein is CSASYGGNQPQHF.

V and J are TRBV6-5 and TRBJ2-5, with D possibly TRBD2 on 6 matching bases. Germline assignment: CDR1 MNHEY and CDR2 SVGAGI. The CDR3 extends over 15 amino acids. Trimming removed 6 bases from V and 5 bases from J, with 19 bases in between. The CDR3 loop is CASRTWGVGGETQYF. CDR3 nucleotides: TGTGCCAGCAGGACATGGGGGGTCGGAGGGGAGACCCAGTACTTC.

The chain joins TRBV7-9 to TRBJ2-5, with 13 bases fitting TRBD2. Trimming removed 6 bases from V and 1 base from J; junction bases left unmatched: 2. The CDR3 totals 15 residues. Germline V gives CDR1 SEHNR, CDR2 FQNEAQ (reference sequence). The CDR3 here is CASRGTSGVQETQYF. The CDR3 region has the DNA TGTGCCAGCAGGGGGACTAGCGGGGTCCAAGAGACCCAGTACTTC.

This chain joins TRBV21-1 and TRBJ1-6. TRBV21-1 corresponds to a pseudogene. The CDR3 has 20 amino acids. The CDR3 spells CALNPPCGVSGLSYNSPLHF. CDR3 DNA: TGTGCCTTGAACCCCCCGTGCGGGGTTTCGGGTTTGTCCTATAATTCACCCCTCCACTTT.

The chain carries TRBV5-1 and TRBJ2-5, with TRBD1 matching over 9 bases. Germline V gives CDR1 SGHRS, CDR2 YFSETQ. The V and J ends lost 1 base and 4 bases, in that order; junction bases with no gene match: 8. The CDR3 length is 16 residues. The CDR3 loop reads CASSLTYRGRGETQYF. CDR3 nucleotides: TGCGCCAGCAGCTTGACCTACAGGGGGCGAGGAGAGACCCAGTACTTC.

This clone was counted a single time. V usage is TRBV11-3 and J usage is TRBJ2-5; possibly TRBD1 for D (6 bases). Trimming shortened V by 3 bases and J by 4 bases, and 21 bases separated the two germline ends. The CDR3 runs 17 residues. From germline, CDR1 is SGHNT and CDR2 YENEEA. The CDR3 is CASSFGSRTEGRETQYF. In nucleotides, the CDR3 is TGTGCCAGCAGCTTCGGCAGCCGGACAGAAGGGAGAGAGACCCAGTACTTC.

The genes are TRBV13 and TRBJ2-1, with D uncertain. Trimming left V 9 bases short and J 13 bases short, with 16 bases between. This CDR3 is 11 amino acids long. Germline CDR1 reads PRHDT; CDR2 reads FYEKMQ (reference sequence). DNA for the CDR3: TGTGCCAGTCGAGGCGACGTCGGACAGTTCTTC. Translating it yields CASRGDVGQFF.

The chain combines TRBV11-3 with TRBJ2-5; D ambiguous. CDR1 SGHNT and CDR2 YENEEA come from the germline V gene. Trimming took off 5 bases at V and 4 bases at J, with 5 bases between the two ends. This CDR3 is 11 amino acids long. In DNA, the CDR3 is TGTGCCAGCAGCCACGGAGAGACCCAGTACTTC. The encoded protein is CASSHGETQYF.

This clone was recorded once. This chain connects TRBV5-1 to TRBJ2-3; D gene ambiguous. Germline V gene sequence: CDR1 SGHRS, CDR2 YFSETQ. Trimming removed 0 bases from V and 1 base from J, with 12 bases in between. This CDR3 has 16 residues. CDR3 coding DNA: TGCGCCAGCAGCTTGGATCCACCGTCGGGCACAGATACGCAGTATTTT. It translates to CASSLDPPSGTDTQYF. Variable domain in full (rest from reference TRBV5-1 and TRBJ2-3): KAGVTQTPRYLIKTRGQQVTLSCSPISGHRSVSWYQQTPGQGLQFLFEYFSETQRNKGNFPGRFSGRQFSNSRSEMNVSTLELGDSALYLCASSLDPPSGTDTQYFGPGTRLTVL.

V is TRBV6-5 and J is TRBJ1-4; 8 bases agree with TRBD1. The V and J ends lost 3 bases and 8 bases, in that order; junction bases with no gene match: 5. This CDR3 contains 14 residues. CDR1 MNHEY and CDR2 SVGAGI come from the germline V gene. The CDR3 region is CASSYGTGQEKLFF. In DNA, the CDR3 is TGTGCCAGCAGTTATGGGACAGGTCAAGAAAAACTGTTTTTT.

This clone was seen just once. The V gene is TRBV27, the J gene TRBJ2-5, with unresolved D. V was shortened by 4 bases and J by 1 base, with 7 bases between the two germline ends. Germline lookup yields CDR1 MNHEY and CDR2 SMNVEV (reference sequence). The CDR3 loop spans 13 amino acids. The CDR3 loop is CASSYGSQETQYF. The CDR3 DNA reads TGTGCCAGCAGTTACGGGTCCCAAGAGACCCAGTACTTC.